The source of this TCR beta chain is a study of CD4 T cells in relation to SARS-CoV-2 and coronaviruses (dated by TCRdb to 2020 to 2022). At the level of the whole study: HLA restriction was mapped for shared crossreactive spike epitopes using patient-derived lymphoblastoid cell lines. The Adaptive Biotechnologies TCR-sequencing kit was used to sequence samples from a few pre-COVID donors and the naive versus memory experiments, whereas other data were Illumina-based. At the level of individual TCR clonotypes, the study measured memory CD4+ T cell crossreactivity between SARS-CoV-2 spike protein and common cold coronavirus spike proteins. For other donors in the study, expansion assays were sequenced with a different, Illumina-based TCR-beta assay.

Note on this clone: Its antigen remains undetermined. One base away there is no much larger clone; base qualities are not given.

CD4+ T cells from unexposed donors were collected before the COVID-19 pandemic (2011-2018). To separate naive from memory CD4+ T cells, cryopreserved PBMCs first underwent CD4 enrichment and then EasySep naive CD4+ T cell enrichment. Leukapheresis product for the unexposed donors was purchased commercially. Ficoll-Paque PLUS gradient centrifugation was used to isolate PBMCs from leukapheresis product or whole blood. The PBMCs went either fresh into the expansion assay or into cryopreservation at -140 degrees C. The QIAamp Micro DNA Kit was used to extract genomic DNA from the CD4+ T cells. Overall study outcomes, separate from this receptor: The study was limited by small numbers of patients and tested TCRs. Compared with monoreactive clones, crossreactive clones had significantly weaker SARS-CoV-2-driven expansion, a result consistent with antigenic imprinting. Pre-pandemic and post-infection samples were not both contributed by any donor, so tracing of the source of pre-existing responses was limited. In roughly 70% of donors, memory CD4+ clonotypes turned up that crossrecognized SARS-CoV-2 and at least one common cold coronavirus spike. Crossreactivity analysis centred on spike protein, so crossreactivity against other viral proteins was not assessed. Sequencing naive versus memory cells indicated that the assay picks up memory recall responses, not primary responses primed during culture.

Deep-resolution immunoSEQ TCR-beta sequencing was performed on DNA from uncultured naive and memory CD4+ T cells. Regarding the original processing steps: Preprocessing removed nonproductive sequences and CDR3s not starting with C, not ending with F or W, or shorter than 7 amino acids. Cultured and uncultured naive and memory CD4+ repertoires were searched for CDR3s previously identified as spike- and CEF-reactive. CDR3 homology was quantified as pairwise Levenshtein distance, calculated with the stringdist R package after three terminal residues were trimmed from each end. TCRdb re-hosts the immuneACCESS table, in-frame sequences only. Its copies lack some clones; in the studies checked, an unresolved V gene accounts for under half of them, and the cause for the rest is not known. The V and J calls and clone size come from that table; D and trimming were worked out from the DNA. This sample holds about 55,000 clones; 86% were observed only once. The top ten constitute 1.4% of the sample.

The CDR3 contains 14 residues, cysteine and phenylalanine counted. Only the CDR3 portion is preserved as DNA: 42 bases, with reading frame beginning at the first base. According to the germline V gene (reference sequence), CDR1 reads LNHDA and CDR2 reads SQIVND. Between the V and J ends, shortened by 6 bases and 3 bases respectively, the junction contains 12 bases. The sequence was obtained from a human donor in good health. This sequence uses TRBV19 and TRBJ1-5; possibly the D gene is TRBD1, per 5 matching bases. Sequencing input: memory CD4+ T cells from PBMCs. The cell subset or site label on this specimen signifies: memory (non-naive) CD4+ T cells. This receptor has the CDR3 CASRRTSSNQPQHF. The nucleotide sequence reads TGTGCCAGTAGACGGACATCTTCCAATCAGCCCCAGCATTTT.